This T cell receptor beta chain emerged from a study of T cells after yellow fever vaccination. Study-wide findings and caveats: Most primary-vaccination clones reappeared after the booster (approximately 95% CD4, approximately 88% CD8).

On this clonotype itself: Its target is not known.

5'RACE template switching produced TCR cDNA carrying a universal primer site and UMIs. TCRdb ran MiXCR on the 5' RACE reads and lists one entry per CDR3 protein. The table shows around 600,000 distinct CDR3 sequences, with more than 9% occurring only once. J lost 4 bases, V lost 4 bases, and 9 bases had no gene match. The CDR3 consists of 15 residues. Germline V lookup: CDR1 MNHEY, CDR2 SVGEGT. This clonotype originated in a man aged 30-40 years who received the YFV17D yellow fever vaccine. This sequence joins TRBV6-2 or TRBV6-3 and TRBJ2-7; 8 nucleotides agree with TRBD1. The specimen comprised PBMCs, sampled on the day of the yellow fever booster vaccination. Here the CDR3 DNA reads TGTGCCAGCAGTTGGGGCGGGACAGGAGTTTACGAGCAGTACTTC. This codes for CASSWGGTGVYEQYF.